This TCR beta chain was captured in a study of long-term antiretroviral therapy in people with HIV. This CDR3 comprises 20 residues. V was clipped by 4 bases and J by 0 bases, with 25 bases between them. Germline V gene sequence: CDR1 KGHSH, CDR2 LQKENI. Sequencing used immunoSEQ v3.0 at survey level. Some clones are missing from TCRdb's copy, which holds only in-frame ones; the method was immunoSEQ multiplex PCR. Of 20,000 to 25,000 clones in the sample, 70% to 90% were seen once. This rearrangement joins TRBV18 to TRBJ2-1; no clear D gene. The sample here was unsorted PBMCs, taken 0.6 years after starting antiretroviral therapy. The receptor was isolated from a man aged 55 to 70 with HIV. The CDR3 here is CASSRNLGQIHTSSYNEQFF. CDR3 bases: TGTGCCAGCTCACGTAACCTCGGGCAGATCCACACGAGCTCCTACAATGAGCAGTTCTTC.